This T cell receptor (beta chain) was sequenced for a study of a mutant IDH1 vaccine in newly diagnosed glioma. Study details: Vaccination was launched 4-6 weeks after radiotherapy alone, or with temozolomide cycles. Most patients had received both radiotherapy and temozolomide, the prior options being radiotherapy, temozolomide, or both.

General study points: Most patients, 90% to 95%, showed vaccine-induced immune responses.

This clone showed up just once. Its antigen remains unidentified. As for time point: week 23, last vaccination. Doses consisted of 300 ug of mutant IDH1 20-mer peptide each, paired with topical imiquimod. CDR1 is ENHRY, CDR2 SYGVKD, per germline. The CDR3 covers 14 residues. Trimming took 2 bases from V and 6 from J; bases not matched to a gene: 3. Sequencing used immunoSEQ multiplex PCR; TCRdb keeps in-frame clones, though not all of them. Of under 45,000 clones in the sample, approximately 90% were seen once. The specimen comprised PBMCs, sampled from a glioma patient whose treatment included an IDH1 peptide vaccine. This TCR derives from a man aged 45-65 years with glioma. The gene calls are TRBV10-3 and TRBJ2-7; 11 nucleotides line up with TRBD1. The CDR3 loop reads CAISEPGQGGEQYF. DNA of the CDR3: TGTGCCATCAGTGAGCCGGGACAGGGGGGCGAGCAGTACTTC.